This T cell receptor beta chain was sequenced for a study of response to subunit inactivated influenza vaccine. TCRdb ran MiXCR on the RT-PCR reads and lists one entry per CDR3 protein. The sample lists roughly 500,000 distinct CDR3 sequences, roughly 25% occurring once. CDR1 is SGHRS and CDR2 is YFSETQ in the germline V gene. V was shortened by 4 bases and J by 5 bases, with 12 bases between the two germline ends. The CDR3 spans 13 residues. This same sample was also part of a study on T cells expressing NK-cell markers. From that study: The authors made TCR beta cDNA libraries by 5'RACE template switching. This switching added a universal primer site and UMIs. It was sorted CD3+CD56+NKG2C+, CD3+CD56+NKG2C- and CD3+CD56-NKG2C+ T cells that supplied the TCR beta repertoires.

This chain joins TRBV5-1 and TRBJ1-2; perhaps TRBD1 as D (5 bases). The receptor comes from a man in his forties or fifties who received an inactivated influenza vaccine. The sequences come from CD4+ T cells sorted from PBMCs, collected 11 to 12 days after vaccination. The CDR3 is CASSRGEGYGYTF. The DNA for the CDR3 is TGCGCCAGCAGCCGGGGGGAAGGTTATGGCTACACCTTC.